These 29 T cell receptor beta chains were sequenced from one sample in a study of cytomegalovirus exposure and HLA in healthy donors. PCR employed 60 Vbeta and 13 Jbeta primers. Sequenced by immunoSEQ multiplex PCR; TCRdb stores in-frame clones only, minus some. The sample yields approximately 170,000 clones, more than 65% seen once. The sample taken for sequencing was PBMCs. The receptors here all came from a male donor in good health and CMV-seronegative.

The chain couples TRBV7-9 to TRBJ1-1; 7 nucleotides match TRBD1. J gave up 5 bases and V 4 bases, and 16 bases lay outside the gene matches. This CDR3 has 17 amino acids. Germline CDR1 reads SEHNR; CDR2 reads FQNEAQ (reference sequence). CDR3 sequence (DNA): TGTGCCAGCAGCTCTAATCTACATCCGACAGGGAGGACTGAAGCTTTCTTT. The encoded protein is CASSSNLHPTGRTEAFF.

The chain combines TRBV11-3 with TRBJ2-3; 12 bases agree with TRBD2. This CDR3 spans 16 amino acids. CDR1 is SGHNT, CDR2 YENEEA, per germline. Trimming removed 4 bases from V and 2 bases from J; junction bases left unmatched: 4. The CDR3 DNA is TGTGCCAGCAGCTCGACTAGCGGGGGCGTCACAGATACGCAGTATTTT. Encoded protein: CASSSTSGGVTDTQYF.

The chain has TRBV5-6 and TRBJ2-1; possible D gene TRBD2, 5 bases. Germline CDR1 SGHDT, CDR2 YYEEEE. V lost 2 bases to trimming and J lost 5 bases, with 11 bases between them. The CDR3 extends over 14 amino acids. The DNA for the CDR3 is TGTGCCAGCAGCTTCAGGAGGTTTGACAATGAGCAGTTCTTC. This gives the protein CASSFRRFDNEQFF.

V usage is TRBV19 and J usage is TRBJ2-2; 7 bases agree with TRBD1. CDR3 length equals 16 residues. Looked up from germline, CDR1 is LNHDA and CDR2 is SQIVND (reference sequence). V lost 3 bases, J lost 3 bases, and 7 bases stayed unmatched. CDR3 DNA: TGTGCCAGTAGTATCCCGGGACAGAGTCACACCGGGGAGCTGTTTTTT. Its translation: CASSIPGQSHTGELFF.

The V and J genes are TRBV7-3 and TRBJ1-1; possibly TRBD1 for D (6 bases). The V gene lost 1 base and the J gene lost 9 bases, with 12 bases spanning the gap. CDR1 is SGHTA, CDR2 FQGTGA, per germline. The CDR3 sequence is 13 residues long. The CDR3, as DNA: TGTGCCAGCAGCTTAAATGGCAGGGGACAAGCTTTCTTT. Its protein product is CASSLNGRGQAFF.

The CDR3 loop is CASSPRPGVNTGELFF. DNA of the CDR3: TGTGCCAGCTCACCTCGGCCAGGGGTAAACACCGGGGAGCTGTTTTTT. This chain joins TRBV18 and TRBJ2-2; possibly TRBD1 for D (6 bases). Germline V CDR1 and CDR2: KGHSH, LQKENI. The ends were cut back, 3 bases at V and 2 bases at J, with 13 bases in the middle. This CDR3 comprises 16 residues.

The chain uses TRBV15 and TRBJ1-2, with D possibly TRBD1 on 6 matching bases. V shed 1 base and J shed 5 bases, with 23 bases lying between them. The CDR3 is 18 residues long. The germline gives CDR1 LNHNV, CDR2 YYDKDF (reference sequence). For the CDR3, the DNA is TGTGCCACCAGCAGAGGTCGAAGTGTGGACCTCAGGGGTTATGGCTACACCTTC. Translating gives CATSRGRSVDLRGYGYTF.

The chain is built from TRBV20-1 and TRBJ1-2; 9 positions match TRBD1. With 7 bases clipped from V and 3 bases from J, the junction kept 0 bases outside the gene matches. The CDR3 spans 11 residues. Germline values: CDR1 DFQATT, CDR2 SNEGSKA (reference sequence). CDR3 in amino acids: CSGTGDYGYTF. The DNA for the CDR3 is TGCAGTGGGACAGGGGACTATGGCTACACCTTC.

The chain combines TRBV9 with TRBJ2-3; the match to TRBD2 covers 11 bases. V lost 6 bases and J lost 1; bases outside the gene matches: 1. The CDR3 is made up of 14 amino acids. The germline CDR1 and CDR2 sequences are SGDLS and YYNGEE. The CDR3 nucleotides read TGTGCCAGCACGACTAGCGGGGGCACAGATACGCAGTATTTT. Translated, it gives CASTTSGGTDTQYF.

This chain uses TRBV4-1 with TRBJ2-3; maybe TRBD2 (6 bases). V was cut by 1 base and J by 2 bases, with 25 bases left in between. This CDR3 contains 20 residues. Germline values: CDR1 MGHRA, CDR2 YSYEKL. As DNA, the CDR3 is TGCGCCAGCAGCCAAGCTTTCGCCAAACCCGGGACTCAAGACACAGATACGCAGTATTTT. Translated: CASSQAFAKPGTQDTDTQYF.

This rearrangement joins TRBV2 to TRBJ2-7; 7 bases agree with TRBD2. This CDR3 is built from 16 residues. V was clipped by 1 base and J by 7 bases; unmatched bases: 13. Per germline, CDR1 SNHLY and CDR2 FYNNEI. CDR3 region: CASSEDWDGGRIEQYF. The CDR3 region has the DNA TGTGCCAGCAGTGAAGATTGGGACGGGGGGAGAATTGAGCAGTACTTC.

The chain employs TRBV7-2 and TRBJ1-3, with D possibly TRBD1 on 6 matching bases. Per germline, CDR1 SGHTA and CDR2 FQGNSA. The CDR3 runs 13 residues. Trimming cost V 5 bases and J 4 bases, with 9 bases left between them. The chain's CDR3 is CASSQGPGNTIYF. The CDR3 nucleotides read TGTGCCAGCAGCCAGGGGCCCGGAAACACCATATATTTT.

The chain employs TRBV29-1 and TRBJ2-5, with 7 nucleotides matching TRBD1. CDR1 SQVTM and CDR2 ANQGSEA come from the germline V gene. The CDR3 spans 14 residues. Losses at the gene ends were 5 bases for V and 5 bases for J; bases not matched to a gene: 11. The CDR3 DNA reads TGCAGCGTTCTCCGGGACAGAAATTCGGAGACCCAGTACTTC. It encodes CSVLRDRNSETQYF.

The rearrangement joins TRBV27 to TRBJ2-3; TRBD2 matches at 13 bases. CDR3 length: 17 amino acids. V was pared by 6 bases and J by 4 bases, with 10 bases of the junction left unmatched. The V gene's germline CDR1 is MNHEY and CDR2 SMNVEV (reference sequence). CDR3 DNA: TGTGCCAGCAGCACTAGCGGGGGGGCGAACAGCGCAGATACGCAGTATTTT. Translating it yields CASSTSGGANSADTQYF.

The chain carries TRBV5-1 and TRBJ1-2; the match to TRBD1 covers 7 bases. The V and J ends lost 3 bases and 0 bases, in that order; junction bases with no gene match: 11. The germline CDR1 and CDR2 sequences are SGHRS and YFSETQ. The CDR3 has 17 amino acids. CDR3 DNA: TGCGCCAGCAGCTCGATAGGGACAGATGATACTAACTATGGCTACACCTTC. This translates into CASSSIGTDDTNYGYTF.

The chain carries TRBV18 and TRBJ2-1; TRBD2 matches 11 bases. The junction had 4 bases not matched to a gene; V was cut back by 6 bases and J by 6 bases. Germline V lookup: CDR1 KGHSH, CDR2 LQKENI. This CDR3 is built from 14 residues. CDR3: CASSYGTSGNEQFF. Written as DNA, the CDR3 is TGTGCCAGCTCCTATGGGACTAGCGGCAATGAGCAGTTCTTC.

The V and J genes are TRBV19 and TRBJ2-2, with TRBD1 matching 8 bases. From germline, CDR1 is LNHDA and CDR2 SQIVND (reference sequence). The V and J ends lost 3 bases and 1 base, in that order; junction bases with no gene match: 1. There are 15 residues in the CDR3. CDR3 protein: CASSMGTGNTGELFF. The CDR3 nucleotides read TGTGCCAGTAGTATGGGGACAGGGAACACCGGGGAGCTGTTTTTT.

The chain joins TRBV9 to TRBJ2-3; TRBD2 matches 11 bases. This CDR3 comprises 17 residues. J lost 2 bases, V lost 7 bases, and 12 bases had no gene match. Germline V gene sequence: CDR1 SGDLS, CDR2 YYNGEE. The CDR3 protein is CASSSGGPPPPTDTQYF. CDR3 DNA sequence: TGTGCCAGCTCTAGCGGGGGGCCACCTCCCCCCACAGATACGCAGTATTTT.

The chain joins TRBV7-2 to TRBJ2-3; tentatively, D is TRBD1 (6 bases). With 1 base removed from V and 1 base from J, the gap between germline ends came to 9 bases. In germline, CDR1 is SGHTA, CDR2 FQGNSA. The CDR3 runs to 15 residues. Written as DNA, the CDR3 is TGTGCCAGCAGCTTAGGGCCAGGGGGCACAGATACGCAGTATTTT. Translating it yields CASSLGPGGTDTQYF.

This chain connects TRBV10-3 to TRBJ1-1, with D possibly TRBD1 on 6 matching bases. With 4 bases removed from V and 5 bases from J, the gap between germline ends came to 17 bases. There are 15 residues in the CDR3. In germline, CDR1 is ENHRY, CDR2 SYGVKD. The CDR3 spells CAISATLTGRTEAFF. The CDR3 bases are TGTGCCATCAGTGCAACTCTAACAGGGAGAACTGAAGCTTTCTTT.

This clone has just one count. The CDR3 DNA sequence: TGTGCCAGCAGTGAAGCGCTCGGGGGGAAAGGTGAAGCTTTCTTT. Protein sequence: CASSEALGGKGEAFF. This rearrangement joins TRBV2 to TRBJ1-1; D is possibly TRBD1 (5 bases). Trimming took off 0 bases at V and 7 bases at J, with 15 bases between the two ends. The CDR3 loop spans 15 amino acids. Germline values: CDR1 SNHLY, CDR2 FYNNEI.

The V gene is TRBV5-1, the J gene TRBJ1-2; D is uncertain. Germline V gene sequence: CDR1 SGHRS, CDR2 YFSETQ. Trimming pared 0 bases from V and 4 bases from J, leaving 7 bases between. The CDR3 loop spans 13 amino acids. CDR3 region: CASSLDSTYGYTF. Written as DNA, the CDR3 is TGCGCCAGCAGCTTGGACAGCACCTATGGCTACACCTTC.

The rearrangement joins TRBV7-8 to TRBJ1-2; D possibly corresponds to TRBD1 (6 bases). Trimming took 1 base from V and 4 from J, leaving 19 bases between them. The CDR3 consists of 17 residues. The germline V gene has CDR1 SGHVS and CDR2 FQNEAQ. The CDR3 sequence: CASSLGHTGRGTYGYTF. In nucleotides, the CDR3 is TGTGCCAGCAGCTTAGGGCACACAGGGAGAGGAACCTATGGCTACACCTTC. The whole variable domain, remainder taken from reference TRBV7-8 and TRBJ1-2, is GAGVSQSPRYKVAKRGQDVALRCDPISGHVSLFWYQQALGQGPEFLTYFQNEAQLDKSGLPSDRFFAERPEGSVSTLKIQRTQQEDSAVYLCASSLGHTGRGTYGYTFGSGTRLTVV.

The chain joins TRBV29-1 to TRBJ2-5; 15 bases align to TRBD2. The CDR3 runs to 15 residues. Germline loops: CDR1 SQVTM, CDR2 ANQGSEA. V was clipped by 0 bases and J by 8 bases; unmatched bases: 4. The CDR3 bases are TGCAGCGTTGAAGATCGGACTAGCGGGGGGGCCACCCAGTACTTC. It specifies CSVEDRTSGGATQYF.

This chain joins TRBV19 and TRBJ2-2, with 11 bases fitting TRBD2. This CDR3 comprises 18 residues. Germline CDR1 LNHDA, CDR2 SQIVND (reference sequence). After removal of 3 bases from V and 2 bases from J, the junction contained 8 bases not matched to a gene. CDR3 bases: TGTGCCAGTAGTATTCGGGCTAGCGGGGGGCCCAACACCGGGGAGCTGTTTTTT. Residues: CASSIRASGGPNTGELFF.

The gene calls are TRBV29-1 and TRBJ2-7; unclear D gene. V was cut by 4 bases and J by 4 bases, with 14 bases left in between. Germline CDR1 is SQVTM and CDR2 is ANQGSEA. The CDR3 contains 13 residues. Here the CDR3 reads CSVGHRFKYEQYF. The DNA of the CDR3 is TGCAGCGTTGGACACCGATTTAAGTACGAGCAGTACTTC.

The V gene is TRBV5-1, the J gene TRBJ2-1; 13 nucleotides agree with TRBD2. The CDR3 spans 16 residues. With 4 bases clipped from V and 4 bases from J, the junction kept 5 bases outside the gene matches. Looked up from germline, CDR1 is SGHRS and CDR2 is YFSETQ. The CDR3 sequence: CASSGKTSGGYNEQFF. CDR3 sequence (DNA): TGCGCCAGCAGCGGAAAGACTAGCGGGGGGTACAATGAGCAGTTCTTC.

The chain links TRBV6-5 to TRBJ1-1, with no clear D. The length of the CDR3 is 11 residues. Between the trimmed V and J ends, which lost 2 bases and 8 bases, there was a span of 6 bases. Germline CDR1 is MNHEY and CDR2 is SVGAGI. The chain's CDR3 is CASSYLAEAFF. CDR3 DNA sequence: TGTGCCAGCAGTTACCTAGCGGAAGCTTTCTTT.

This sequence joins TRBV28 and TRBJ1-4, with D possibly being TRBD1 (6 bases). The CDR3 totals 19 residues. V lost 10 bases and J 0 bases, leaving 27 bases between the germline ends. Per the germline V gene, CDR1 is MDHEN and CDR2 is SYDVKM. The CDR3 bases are TGTGCCACCGGATGGCGGCAGGGGCTTAGGCGGGCAACTAATGAAAAACTGTTTTTT. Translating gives CATGWRQGLRRATNEKLFF.